This TCR beta chain was recovered during a study of PD-1 blockade in classical Hodgkin lymphoma. Time point given: cycle 4 day 1 (C4D1), after five to seven weeks of nivolumab. All the patients suffered relapse after autologous stem cell transplantation, and brentuximab vedotin exposure differed. Generated by immunoSEQ multiplex PCR, the TCRdb table keeps only in-frame clones and is missing some. The sample includes over 20,000 clones, around 74% of them seen just once. The ends were cut back, 1 base at V and 6 bases at J, with 19 bases in the middle. Germline V CDR1 and CDR2: SGHTA, FQGNSA. The CDR3 is 17 residues long. General observations from the study: Newly diagnosed and completely responding patients shared comparable baseline diversity.

Comment on this clone: What it binds is unknown.

Sequencing used peripheral blood mononuclear cells (PBMCs), obtained before the fourth cycle of nivolumab. The rearrangement joins TRBV7-2 to TRBJ2-1, with D possibly matching TRBD1 (5 bases). The clonotype originates from a human donor with classical Hodgkin lymphoma. CDR3 nucleotides: TGTGCCAGCAGCTTAGTGGAAAGGGTCTGGGGCGTCAATGAGCAGTTCTTC. Its protein product is CASSLVERVWGVNEQFF.